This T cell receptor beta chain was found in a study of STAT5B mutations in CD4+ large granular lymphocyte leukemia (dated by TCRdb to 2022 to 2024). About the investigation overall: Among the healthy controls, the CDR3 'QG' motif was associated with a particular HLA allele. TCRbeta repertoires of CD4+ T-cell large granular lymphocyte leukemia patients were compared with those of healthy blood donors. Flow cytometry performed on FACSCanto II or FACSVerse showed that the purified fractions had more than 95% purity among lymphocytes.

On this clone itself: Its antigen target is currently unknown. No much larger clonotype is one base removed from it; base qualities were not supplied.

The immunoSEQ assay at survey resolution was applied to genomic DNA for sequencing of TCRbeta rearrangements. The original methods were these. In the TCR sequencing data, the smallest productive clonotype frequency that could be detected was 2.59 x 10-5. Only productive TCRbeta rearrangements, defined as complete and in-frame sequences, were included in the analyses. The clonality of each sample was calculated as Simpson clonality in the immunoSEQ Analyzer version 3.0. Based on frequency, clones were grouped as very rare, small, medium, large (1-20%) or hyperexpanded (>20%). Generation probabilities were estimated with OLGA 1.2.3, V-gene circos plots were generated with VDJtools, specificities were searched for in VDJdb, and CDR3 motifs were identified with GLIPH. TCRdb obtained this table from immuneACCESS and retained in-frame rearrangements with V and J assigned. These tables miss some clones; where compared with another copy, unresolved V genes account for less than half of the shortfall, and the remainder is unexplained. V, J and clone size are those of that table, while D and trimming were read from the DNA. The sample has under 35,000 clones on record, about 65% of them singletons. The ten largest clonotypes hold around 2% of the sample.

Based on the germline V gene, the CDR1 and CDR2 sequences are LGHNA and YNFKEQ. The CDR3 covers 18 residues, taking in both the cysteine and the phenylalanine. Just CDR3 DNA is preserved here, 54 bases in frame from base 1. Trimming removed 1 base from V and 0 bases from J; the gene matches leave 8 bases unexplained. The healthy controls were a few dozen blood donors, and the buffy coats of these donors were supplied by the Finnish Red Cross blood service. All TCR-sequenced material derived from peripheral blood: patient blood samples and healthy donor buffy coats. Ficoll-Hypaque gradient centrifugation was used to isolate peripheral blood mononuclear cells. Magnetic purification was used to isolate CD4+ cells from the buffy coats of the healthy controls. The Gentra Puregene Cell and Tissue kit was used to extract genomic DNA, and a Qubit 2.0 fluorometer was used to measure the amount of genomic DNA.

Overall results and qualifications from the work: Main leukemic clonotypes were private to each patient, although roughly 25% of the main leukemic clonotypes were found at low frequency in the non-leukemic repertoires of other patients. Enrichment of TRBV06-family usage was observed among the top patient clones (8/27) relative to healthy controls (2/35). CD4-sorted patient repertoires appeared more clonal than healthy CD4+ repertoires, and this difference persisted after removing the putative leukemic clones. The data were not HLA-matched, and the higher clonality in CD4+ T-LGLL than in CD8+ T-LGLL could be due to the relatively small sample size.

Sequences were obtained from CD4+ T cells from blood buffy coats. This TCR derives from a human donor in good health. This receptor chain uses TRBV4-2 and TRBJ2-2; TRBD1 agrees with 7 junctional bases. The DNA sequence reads TGTGCCAGCAGCCAAGTGGTAAGGGGGCCCGCGAACACCGGGGAGCTGTTTTTT. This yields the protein CASSQVVRGPANTGELFF.